This is a list of T cell receptor beta chains from one sample in a study of blood T cell repertoires in COVID-19. Clones were read by immunoSEQ multiplex PCR, and TCRdb kept only the in-frame ones, dropping some. The sample holds about 400,000 clones; about 90% are singletons and the top ten take about 1.2%. The source material was peripheral blood. Receptors were obtained from a man aged 35 to 55 with acute or convalescent COVID-19. The CDR3 runs from the conserved cysteine through the conserved F or W. A D gene is named only where the DNA matches it firmly. Where a row states a size, it is once, few, many or the class of an expanded clone; other rows omit it.

V	size	D	J	CDR3	DNA
TRBV6-1	-	-	TRBJ2-7	CASSEYPLLEVSLSYEQYF	TGTGCCAGCAGTGAATACCCTTTGCTTGAGGTGTCCCTATCCTACGAGCAGTACTTC
TRBV9	-	TRBD1	TRBJ1-1	CASSVVGGGMNTEAFF	TGTGCCAGCAGCGTTGTTGGAGGGGGCATGAACACTGAAGCTTTCTTT
TRBV9	-	TRBD2	TRBJ2-1	CASSAGTSGSSYNEQFF	TGTGCCAGCAGCGCCGGGACTAGCGGGAGTTCCTACAATGAGCAGTTCTTC
TRBV5-6	-	-	TRBJ1-5	CASTMGHDNQPQHF	TGTGCCAGCACGATGGGACACGACAATCAGCCCCAGCATTTT
TRBV4-2	-	TRBD1	TRBJ1-3	CASSQEGQGAGNTIYF	TGTGCCAGCAGCCAAGAGGGACAGGGAGCAGGAAACACCATATATTTT
TRBV7-2	-	TRBD1	TRBJ1-6	CASSTGTGRLPLHF	TGTGCCAGCAGCACCGGGACAGGGCGGTTGCCCCTCCACTTT
TRBV9	-	-	TRBJ2-3	CASSAESLRGSGNTQYF	TGTGCCAGCAGCGCGGAGTCTCTGAGGGGGTCGGGGAATACGCAGTATTTT
TRBV19	-	-	TRBJ1-6	CASSMSGVNNSPLHF	TGTGCCAGTAGTATGTCAGGGGTCAACAATTCACCCCTCCACTTT
TRBV27	-	TRBD1	TRBJ2-3	CASRQQGAHYADTQYF	TGTGCCAGCAGACAACAGGGGGCGCATTACGCAGATACGCAGTATTTT
TRBV28	-	TRBD2	TRBJ2-7	CASSSPRTSGTYEQYF	TGTGCCAGCAGTTCTCCTCGGACTAGCGGTACCTACGAGCAGTACTTC
TRBV7-2	-	TRBD2	TRBJ2-1	CASSPPVGASGGEAYEQFF	TGTGCCAGCAGCCCCCCGGTCGGGGCTAGCGGGGGGGAAGCGTATGAGCAGTTCTTC
TRBV5-8	-	TRBD1	TRBJ1-1	CASSTTEGAQNEAFF	TGTGCCAGCAGCACGACAGAGGGGGCGCAAAATGAAGCTTTCTTT
TRBV2	-	-	TRBJ2-7	CASSMRQSNEQYF	TGTGCCAGCAGTATGCGGCAGAGCAACGAGCAGTACTTC
TRBV28	-	-	TRBJ1-1	CASSLLELFRTEAFF	TGTGCCAGCAGTTTATTGGAGCTCTTTAGAACTGAAGCTTTCTTT
TRBV15	-	-	TRBJ2-1	CATSLRLSVNNEQFF	TGTGCCACCAGCTTAAGACTGAGCGTAAACAATGAGCAGTTCTTC
TRBV5-1	-	TRBD2	TRBJ2-5	CASSVLRTSGGRGQETQYF	TGCGCCAGCAGCGTGCTGCGGACTAGCGGGGGACGGGGGCAAGAGACCCAGTACTTC
TRBV6-5	-	-	TRBJ2-7	CAGNYRMADSYEQYF	TGTGCCGGCAACTACCGGATGGCTGACTCCTACGAGCAGTACTTC
TRBV5-6	-	-	TRBJ1-6	CASSPRVNSPLHF	TGTGCCAGCAGCCCAAGAGTGAATTCACCCCTCCACTTT
TRBV27	-	-	TRBJ1-5	CASSFGTGQPQHF	TGTGCCAGCAGTTTCGGAACAGGGCAGCCCCAGCATTTT
TRBV28	-	-	TRBJ1-5	CASSRDSRQPQHF	TGTGCCAGCAGCCGGGACTCGAGACAGCCCCAGCATTTT
TRBV6-1	once	TRBD1	TRBJ1-1	CASSAHRGRGDTEAFF	TGTGCCAGCAGTGCCCACCGGGGCAGGGGGGACACTGAAGCTTTCTTT
TRBV15	-	-	TRBJ2-5	CATAGGRQGQETQYF	TGTGCCACCGCCGGGGGGCGCCAAGGGCAAGAGACCCAGTACTTC